Listed here are 20 T cell receptor beta chains from one sample, sequenced in a study of cytomegalovirus exposure and HLA in healthy donors (dated by TCRdb to the late 2010s). The protocol used for the library was the immunoSEQ multiplex PCR assay. TCRdb obtained this table from immuneACCESS and retained in-frame rearrangements with V and J assigned. These tables miss some clones; where compared with another copy, unresolved V genes account for less than half of the shortfall, and the remainder is unexplained. Present in this sample are around 250,000 clones, about 90% of which were seen just once. Approximately 3.1% of the sample rests with the top ten. The specimen was PBMCs. The receptor source for this set is a woman in her 30s in good health and CMV-seronegative.

V usage is TRBV21-1 and J usage is TRBJ2-7; the D call of TRBD2 is as the table states it, not checked on the DNA. TRBV21-1 is assigned pseudogene status. This CDR3 region has 16 residues. For the CDR3, the DNA is TGTGCCAGCAGCAAATCCACGACTAGCGGGAACGACGAGCAGTACTTC. Its translation: CASSKSTTSGNDEQYF.

The CDR3 nucleotides read TGCGCCAGCAGCCAAGATCGGAGTAGGGGCACCTACGAGCAGTACTTC. The encoded protein is CASSQDRSRGTYEQYF. J is TRBJ2-7 and V is TRBV4-1; D possibly corresponds to TRBD1 (5 bases). V was pared by 0 bases and J by 2 bases, with 14 bases between. Germline V lookup: CDR1 MGHRA, CDR2 YSYEKL. The CDR3 totals 16 residues.

The chain is built from TRBV10-3 and TRBJ2-3, with TRBD1 identical over 12 bases. The V gene's germline CDR1 is ENHRY and CDR2 SYGVKD. The CDR3 spans 15 residues. Trimming at V came to 10 bases and at J to 5 bases, leaving 10 bases not matched to a gene. The DNA for the CDR3 is TGTGCCACCTCGCCGGGACAGGGGGCTGGAGATACGCAGTATTTT. As protein: CATSPGQGAGDTQYF.

The chain has TRBV10-3 and TRBJ1-5; D uncertain. V lost 7 bases and J 0 bases, leaving 7 bases between the germline ends. The CDR3 loop spans 13 amino acids. Germline V CDR1 and CDR2: ENHRY, SYGVKD. CDR3 loop: CAITEGSNQPQHF. The CDR3 DNA reads TGTGCCATCACCGAGGGTAGCAATCAGCCCCAGCATTTT.

This clone was recorded only once. V and J are TRBV7-2 and TRBJ2-1, with 8 bases that match TRBD2. CDR1 and CDR2 (germline): SGHTA, FQGNSA. V lost 0 bases, J lost 6 bases, and 7 bases stayed unmatched. The length of the CDR3 is 16 residues. This CDR3 is CASSLAGTSLVNEQFF. CDR3 nucleotides: TGTGCCAGCAGCTTAGCGGGGACTAGTCTGGTCAATGAGCAGTTCTTC.

The rearrangement uses TRBV15 and TRBJ1-5; D gene ambiguous. V was cut by 0 bases and J by 5 bases, with 8 bases left in between. There are 14 residues in the CDR3. Germline V CDR1 and CDR2: LNHNV, YYDKDF (reference sequence). The DNA of the CDR3 is TGTGCCACCAGCAGAGAGGGAGTTGATCAGCCCCAGCATTTT. This encodes CATSREGVDQPQHF.

The rearrangement links TRBV6-1 to TRBJ2-2, with 8 bases identical to TRBD2. This CDR3 spans 15 amino acids. CDR1 MNHNS and CDR2 SASEGT come from the germline V gene. The V and J ends lost 7 bases and 4 bases, in that order; junction bases with no gene match: 8. The CDR3 DNA reads as TGTGCCAGCACCGAGCGGGAGATTCGCACCGGGGAGCTGTTTTTT. This translates into CASTEREIRTGELFF.

The CDR3, as DNA: TGTGCCAGTAAAAGGTCCGGACGGAAGCAGTATTTT. Translation gives CASKRSGRKQYF. The chain couples TRBV19 to TRBJ2-3, with D uncertain. CDR1 is LNHDA and CDR2 is SQIVND in the germline V gene (reference sequence). Trimming cost V 7 bases and J 11 bases, with 16 bases left between them. CDR3 size: 12 residues.

J is TRBJ2-5 and V is TRBV11-3; D might be TRBD1 (6 bases). Trimming shortened V by 3 bases and J by 0 bases, and 14 bases separated the two germline ends. The CDR3 sequence is 16 residues long. From germline, CDR1 is SGHNT and CDR2 YENEEA. CDR3 sequence: CASSFPRTDYQETQYF. The CDR3 nucleotides are TGTGCCAGCAGCTTTCCGCGGACAGACTACCAAGAGACCCAGTACTTC.

The rearrangement joins TRBV28 to TRBJ2-7; 11 bases align to TRBD2. Germline V CDR1 and CDR2: MDHEN, SYDVKM. V was pared by 6 bases and J by 0 bases, with 4 bases of the junction left unmatched. The CDR3 runs to 15 residues. The CDR3 loop reads CASSATSGSSYEQYF. The CDR3 region has the DNA TGTGCCAGCAGCGCAACTAGCGGGAGCTCCTACGAGCAGTACTTC.

The rearrangement links TRBV7-2 to TRBJ2-7, with 8 bases fitting TRBD2. The CDR3 is 14 residues long. The V gene's germline CDR1 is SGHTA and CDR2 FQGNSA. J lost 3 bases, V lost 4 bases, and 5 bases had no gene match. In DNA form, the CDR3 reads TGTGCCAGCAGCTCGGCGGGAGGACACTACGAGCAGTACTTC. Translation: CASSSAGGHYEQYF. The full variable domain, completed using reference TRBV7-2 and TRBJ2-7, is GAGVSQSPSNKVTEKGKDVELRCDPISGHTALYWYRQSLGQGLEFLIYFQGNSAPDKSGLPSDRFSAERTGGSVSTLTIQRTQQEDSAVYLCASSSAGGHYEQYFGPGTRLTVT.

The chain couples TRBV27 to TRBJ2-5; tentatively, D is TRBD1 or TRBD2 (5 bases each). The CDR3 spans 16 residues. Trimming removed 5 bases from V and 3 bases from J, with 19 bases in between. From germline, CDR1 is MNHEY and CDR2 SMNVEV (reference sequence). The CDR3 loop is CASSLDGFEGKETQYF. The CDR3 DNA reads as TGTGCCAGCAGTCTGGACGGGTTCGAGGGGAAAGAGACCCAGTACTTC.

J is TRBJ2-5 and V is TRBV4-2; D may correspond to TRBD1 or TRBD2 (6 bases each). The germline gives CDR1 LGHNA, CDR2 YNFKEQ. This CDR3 has 15 amino acids. V lost 0 bases and J lost 10, with 18 bases in between. The CDR3 DNA reads as TGTGCCAGCAGCCAAGACCTCAGGGGCTTGGAGGGCCAGTACTTC. Translation: CASSQDLRGLEGQYF.

The chain joins TRBV27 to TRBJ1-1; D is uncertain. Germline values: CDR1 MNHEY, CDR2 SMNVEV (reference sequence). Trimming left V 6 bases short and J 4 bases short, with 21 bases between. The CDR3 loop spans 16 amino acids. CDR3: CASRSDYPYLGTEAFF. CDR3 in DNA: TGTGCCAGCAGGTCGGATTACCCCTATCTGGGCACTGAAGCTTTCTTT.

V gene TRBV27 combines with J gene TRBJ2-7; 10 bases map to TRBD1. V gave up 7 bases and J gave up 2 bases; unmatched junction bases: 11. CDR1 and CDR2 (germline): MNHEY, SMNVEV (reference sequence). The CDR3 spans 16 residues. The CDR3 protein is CASTYRQGAGTYEQYF. The CDR3 DNA reads TGTGCCAGCACTTACCGACAGGGGGCAGGGACCTACGAGCAGTACTTC.

The genes are TRBV29-1 and TRBJ2-1, with D unresolved. Germline CDR1 SQVTM, CDR2 ANQGSEA. The CDR3 totals 15 residues. V shed 4 bases and J shed 0 bases, with 13 bases lying between them. CDR3 region: CSVVGLEPSYNEQFF. CDR3 in DNA: TGCAGCGTTGTGGGTCTAGAACCCTCCTACAATGAGCAGTTCTTC.

This clone appeared once. The J gene is TRBJ2-5, the V gene TRBV9; D might be TRBD2 (6 bases). The germline V gene encodes CDR1 SGDLS and CDR2 YYNGEE. The CDR3 covers 13 residues. V was shortened by 2 bases and J by 7 bases, with 12 bases between the two germline ends. The CDR3 loop reads CASSVGSEGTQYF. The CDR3 DNA reads TGTGCCAGCAGCGTCGGGAGTGAGGGGACCCAGTACTTC.

The V call is TRBV19, the J call TRBJ2-3, with D perhaps being TRBD1 or TRBD2 (5 bases each). There are 15 residues in the CDR3. Trimming removed 6 bases from V and 4 bases from J, with 17 bases in between. Per germline, CDR1 LNHDA and CDR2 SQIVND (reference sequence). The chain's CDR3 is CASSRDGAQADTQYF. In DNA form, the CDR3 reads TGTGCCAGTAGCCGGGACGGAGCCCAGGCAGATACGCAGTATTTT.

V gene TRBV7-3 combines with J gene TRBJ2-5; 7 nucleotides line up with TRBD2. Germline V gene lookup returns CDR1 SGHTA and CDR2 FQGTGA. The CDR3 runs 15 residues. V gave up 0 bases and J gave up 5 bases; unmatched junction bases: 6. Written as DNA, the CDR3 is TGTGCCAGCAGCTTAACGGCGGGAGCGGGTGAGACCCAGTACTTC. It translates to CASSLTAGAGETQYF.

The chain combines TRBV7-6 with TRBJ2-2; TRBD2 matches at 9 bases. The CDR3 loop spans 16 amino acids. J lost 5 bases, V lost 4 bases, and 8 bases had no gene match. Germline values: CDR1 SGHVS, CDR2 FNYEAQ. The CDR3 sequence: CASSWTESGRTGELFF. The CDR3, as DNA: TGTGCCAGCAGCTGGACGGAAAGCGGGAGGACCGGGGAGCTGTTTTTT. The whole variable domain, filled in from reference TRBV7-6 and TRBJ2-2, reads GAGVSQSPRYKVTKRGQDVALRCDPISGHVSLYWYRQALGQGPEFLTYFNYEAQQDKSGLPNDRFSAERPEGSISTLTIQRTEQRDSAMYRCASSWTESGRTGELFFGEGSRLTVL.